These T cell receptor beta chains were read from a single sample in a study of control samples from healthy donors and cancer patients. Libraries were prepared by immunoSEQ multiplex PCR; TCRdb keeps only in-frame clonotypes and omits some of them. The repertoire holds more than 100,000 clones, with roughly nine tenths as singletons. Source material: blood. The origin of the receptors is a woman aged 18-35 years in good health. Both conserved end residues are part of each CDR3. The D gene is left open where the match is weak. A row's size may be missing; if present it is once, few, many or a size class.

J: TRBJ2-3; D: NA; length: 12; V: TRBV18; size: NA; DNA: TGTGCCAGCTCAAAGGGCCCAGATACGCAGTATTTT; CDR3: CASSKGPDTQYF
J: TRBJ2-7; D: NA; length: 13; V: TRBV5-6; size: NA; DNA: TGTGCCAGCACCCGCCGGAGGGGCTACGAGCAGTACTTC; CDR3: CASTRRRGYEQYF
J: TRBJ1-2; D: TRBD1; length: 16; V: TRBV7-9; size: NA; DNA: TGTGCCAGCAGCATCACCGGGACAGGGGGAAACCTTGGCTACACCTTC; CDR3: CASSITGTGGNLGYTF
J: TRBJ2-2; D: TRBD1; length: 16; V: TRBV3-1/TRBV3-2; size: NA; DNA: TGTGCCAGCAGCCAAGAGACAGGGGGGGACACCGGGGAGCTGTTTTTT; CDR3: CASSQETGGDTGELFF
J: TRBJ1-1; D: NA; length: 15; V: TRBV28; size: NA; DNA: TGTGCCAGCAACCTTGGGGGGGCGCCGAACACTGAAGCTTTCTTT; CDR3: CASNLGGAPNTEAFF
J: TRBJ2-2; D: TRBD1; length: 17; V: TRBV14; size: NA; DNA: TGTGCCAGCAGCCATTACGGGACAGGACGCTACACCGGGGAGCTGTTTTTT; CDR3: CASSHYGTGRYTGELFF
J: TRBJ2-7; D: TRBD1; length: 16; V: TRBV27; size: NA; DNA: TGTGCCAGCAGTTTATTGGTCGGGACAGGGCTCTACGAGCAGTACTTC; CDR3: CASSLLVGTGLYEQYF
J: TRBJ2-2; D: NA; length: 18; V: TRBV3-1/TRBV3-2; size: NA; DNA: TGTGCCAGCAGCCAAGATCTTGGGCTAGCGCTGAACACCGGGGAGCTGTTTTTT; CDR3: CASSQDLGLALNTGELFF
J: TRBJ2-5; D: TRBD1; length: 13; V: TRBV19; size: NA; DNA: TGTGCCAGTAGTGGACAGGGGTGGGAGACCCAGTACTTC; CDR3: CASSGQGWETQYF
J: TRBJ1-2; D: NA; length: 13; V: TRBV6-2/TRBV6-3; size: NA; DNA: TGTGCCAGCAGTTACCGGGGGGGCTATGGCTACACCTTC; CDR3: CASSYRGGYGYTF
J: TRBJ2-5; D: NA; length: 15; V: TRBV19; size: NA; DNA: TGTGCCAGTAGTATTGGAAGAACAAACAAAGAGACCCAGTACTTC; CDR3: CASSIGRTNKETQYF
J: TRBJ2-5; D: NA; length: 14; V: TRBV7-9; size: NA; DNA: TGTGCCAGCAGCTCCTCGGACATTATAGAGACCCAGTACTTC; CDR3: CASSSSDIIETQYF
J: TRBJ2-7; D: NA; length: 14; V: TRBV28; size: NA; DNA: TGTGCCAGCAGCCAGACGGACAGACACTACGAGCAGTACTTC; CDR3: CASSQTDRHYEQYF
J: TRBJ2-5; D: NA; length: 14; V: TRBV18; size: NA; DNA: TGTGCCAGCTCACCTAAGACAGGCCAAGAGACCCAGTACTTC; CDR3: CASSPKTGQETQYF
J: TRBJ2-3; D: NA; length: 15; V: TRBV5-1; size: NA; DNA: TGCGCCAGCAGCTTACAGCGGTCGAGCACAGATACGCAGTATTTT; CDR3: CASSLQRSSTDTQYF
J: TRBJ1-2; D: TRBD1; length: 14; V: TRBV4-1; size: NA; DNA: TGCGCCAGCAGCCAACCCCGGGACAGGGTAGGCTACACCTTC; CDR3: CASSQPRDRVGYTF
J: TRBJ1-2; D: NA; length: 12; V: TRBV27; size: NA; DNA: TGTGCCAGCAGTTCCGCAGGGTTCGGCTACACCTTC; CDR3: CASSSAGFGYTF
J: TRBJ2-7; D: TRBD1; length: 14; V: TRBV7-9; size: NA; DNA: TGTGCCAGCAGCACCCCGGACAGGGGGGATCGGCAGTACTTC; CDR3: CASSTPDRGDRQYF
J: TRBJ1-6; D: NA; length: 15; V: TRBV9; size: NA; DNA: TGTGCCAGCAGCGTAGGAGTAAGGGAAGGTTCACCCCTCCACTTT; CDR3: CASSVGVREGSPLHF
J: TRBJ2-3; D: TRBD2; length: 15; V: TRBV7-2; size: once; DNA: TGTGCCAGCAGCCTACGCGGGGGGGCCACAGATACGCAGTATTTT; CDR3: CASSLRGGATDTQYF
J: TRBJ1-3; D: TRBD1; length: 18; V: TRBV4-2; size: NA; DNA: TGTGCCAGCAGCCCGCCTACCGGGACAGGGGGCTATGGAAACACCATATATTTT; CDR3: CASSPPTGTGGYGNTIYF
J: TRBJ1-1; D: NA; length: 14; V: TRBV19; size: NA; DNA: TGTGCCAGTATGACGGGAATTTTGAACACTGAAGCTTTCTTT; CDR3: CASMTGILNTEAFF
J: TRBJ2-1; D: TRBD1; length: 15; V: TRBV27; size: once; DNA: TGTGCCAGCAGTCTAGGACAGGGGGCTTACAATGAGCAGTTCTTC; CDR3: CASSLGQGAYNEQFF
J: TRBJ2-1; D: NA; length: 13; V: TRBV19; size: NA; DNA: TGTGCCAGTAGTCCGTCGGTGTCTGCTGAGCAGTTCTTC; CDR3: CASSPSVSAEQFF
J: TRBJ1-1; D: NA; length: 15; V: TRBV5-8; size: NA; DNA: TGTGCCAGCAACCGCTTCGAGGTCCAAAACACTGAAGCTTTCTTT; CDR3: CASNRFEVQNTEAFF
J: TRBJ2-1; D: TRBD2; length: 16; V: TRBV11-2; size: NA; DNA: TGTGCCAGCAGCCGGGAACCGGGACTAGGGGGCAATGAGCAGTTCTTC; CDR3: CASSREPGLGGNEQFF
J: TRBJ2-1; D: NA; length: 15; V: TRBV19; size: NA; DNA: TGTGCCAGTGCTCCATCGCGGCGGGGCAACAATGAGCAGTTCTTC; CDR3: CASAPSRRGNNEQFF
J: TRBJ1-2; D: NA; length: 15; V: TRBV7-9; size: NA; DNA: TGTGCCAGCAGCCATTCAGCCAGGGGATCGGAGGGCTACACCTTC; CDR3: CASSHSARGSEGYTF
J: TRBJ2-7; D: NA; length: 15; V: TRBV5-4; size: few; DNA: TGTGCCAGCAGCTTGGCCGGGACGGTCTCCTACGAGCAGTACTTC; CDR3: CASSLAGTVSYEQYF
J: TRBJ2-6; D: NA; length: 19; V: TRBV7-2; size: NA; DNA: TGTGCCAGCAGTCTAGTGGGCGGGGGCCTTAGCTCTGGGGCCAACGTCCTGACTTTC; CDR3: CASSLVGGGLSSGANVLTF
J: TRBJ2-5; D: TRBD2; length: 14; V: TRBV6-2/TRBV6-3; size: NA; DNA: TGTGCCAGCAGTGATGGACTAGCGGGAGAGACCCAGTACTTC; CDR3: CASSDGLAGETQYF
J: TRBJ2-1; D: NA; length: 13; V: TRBV5-6; size: NA; DNA: TGTGCCAGCAGCTTAGGGACAAGGAATGAGCAGTTCTTC; CDR3: CASSLGTRNEQFF
J: TRBJ2-3; D: TRBD2; length: 16; V: TRBV2; size: once; DNA: TGTGCCAGCAGAGGGAAGCGGGGGCCCGATCGGGATACGCAGTATTTT; CDR3: CASRGKRGPDRDTQYF
J: TRBJ2-7; D: TRBD2; length: 19; V: TRBV5-1; size: NA; DNA: TGCGCCAGCAGCTTGAGGGGACTAGACGGACTAGTGGGTGCCTACGAGCAGTACTTC; CDR3: CASSLRGLDGLVGAYEQYF
J: TRBJ2-7; D: TRBD2; length: 15; V: TRBV5-1; size: NA; DNA: TGCGCCAGCAGCCCAACTAGCGGGTCAACCTACGAGCAGTACTTC; CDR3: CASSPTSGSTYEQYF
J: TRBJ2-1; D: TRBD2; length: 16; V: TRBV7-8; size: many; DNA: TGTGCCAGCAGCGAACGGACTAGCGCCCCTTACAATGAGCAGTTCTTC; CDR3: CASSERTSAPYNEQFF
J: TRBJ1-3; D: NA; length: 13; V: TRBV28; size: NA; DNA: TGTGCCAGCAGTTTATTAACTGGAAACACCATATATTTT; CDR3: CASSLLTGNTIYF
J: TRBJ1-5; D: TRBD1; length: 16; V: TRBV18; size: once; DNA: TGTGCCAGCTCACCGTCGGGACAGAATAGCAATCAGCCCCAGCATTTT; CDR3: CASSPSGQNSNQPQHF
J: TRBJ1-6; D: NA; length: 16; V: TRBV3-1/TRBV3-2; size: NA; DNA: TGTGCCAGCAGCCAAGGGGTGAGCTCCTATAATTCACCCCTCCACTTT; CDR3: CASSQGVSSYNSPLHF
J: TRBJ2-2; D: TRBD2; length: 19; V: TRBV27; size: NA; DNA: TGTGCCAGCAGTTTATCGGCTAGCGGGGGGACTACTAGGACCGGGGAGCTGTTTTTT; CDR3: CASSLSASGGTTRTGELFF
J: TRBJ2-7; D: TRBD2; length: 15; V: TRBV2; size: NA; DNA: TGTGCCAGTAAAAAAGGACTAGCGGTCGTCTACGAGCAGTACTTC; CDR3: CASKKGLAVVYEQYF
J: TRBJ2-6; D: NA; length: 13; V: TRBV7-3; size: NA; DNA: TGTGCCAGCAGAAGCTCTGGGGCCAACGTCCTGACTTTC; CDR3: CASRSSGANVLTF
J: TRBJ2-1; D: TRBD2; length: 19; V: TRBV4-3; size: NA; DNA: TGCGCCAGCAGCCAAGCTCCCCCCTCTAGCGGGAGCAATTTCAATGAGCAGTTCTTC; CDR3: CASSQAPPSSGSNFNEQFF
J: TRBJ1-5; D: TRBD1; length: 14; V: TRBV4-1; size: NA; DNA: TGCGCCAGCAGCCAAGTAGGGGGCCTTCAGCCCCAGCATTTT; CDR3: CASSQVGGLQPQHF
J: TRBJ2-1; D: NA; length: 12; V: TRBV28; size: NA; DNA: TGTGCCAGCAGTTTTGGCGTAGTCAGGCAGTTCTTC; CDR3: CASSFGVVRQFF
J: TRBJ2-3; D: TRBD2; length: 15; V: TRBV10-2; size: NA; DNA: TGCGCCACCCTATCCGGGGGGGCGGGAACAGATACGCAGTATTTT; CDR3: CATLSGGAGTDTQYF
J: TRBJ2-3; D: TRBD1; length: 13; V: TRBV3-1/TRBV3-2; size: few; DNA: TGTGCCAGCAGCCAAGGATCCGGGACAGGCGAGTATTTT; CDR3: CASSQGSGTGEYF
J: TRBJ2-4; D: TRBD1; length: 14; V: TRBV19; size: NA; DNA: TGTGCCAGTAGTAAGCGAGGGGGCGGAAACATTCAGTACTTC; CDR3: CASSKRGGGNIQYF
J: TRBJ1-3; D: NA; length: 16; V: TRBV4-3; size: NA; DNA: TGCGCCAGCAGCCAAGGCGCAGGGAGCTCTGGAAACACCATATATTTT; CDR3: CASSQGAGSSGNTIYF
J: TRBJ1-5; D: NA; length: 18; V: TRBV25-1; size: once; DNA: TGTGCCAGTCCCTTAGGAGGGCAGGATCCATATAGCAATCAGCCCCAGCATTTT; CDR3: CASPLGGQDPYSNQPQHF
J: TRBJ2-3; D: NA; length: 13; V: TRBV12-3/TRBV12-4; size: NA; DNA: TGTGCCAGCAGTACCCTTGCCACAGATACGCAGTATTTT; CDR3: CASSTLATDTQYF
J: TRBJ2-7; D: NA; length: 13; V: TRBV12-3/TRBV12-4; size: NA; DNA: TGTGCCAGCAGTTTAGAGGCGGGCTACGAGCAGTACTTC; CDR3: CASSLEAGYEQYF
J: TRBJ2-2; D: NA; length: 13; V: TRBV6-5; size: once; DNA: TGTGCCACCACCCAAACTAACACCGGGGAGCTGTTTTTT; CDR3: CATTQTNTGELFF
J: TRBJ2-1; D: TRBD2; length: 16; V: TRBV3-1/TRBV3-2; size: NA; DNA: TGTGCCAGCAGCCACCCAGCGGGGGGGCCCGGCAATGAGCAGTTCTTC; CDR3: CASSHPAGGPGNEQFF
J: TRBJ2-5; D: TRBD2; length: 13; V: TRBV4-2; size: NA; DNA: TGTGCCAGCAGCCTTAGCGGGTGGGAGACCCAGTACTTC; CDR3: CASSLSGWETQYF
J: TRBJ2-7; D: TRBD2; length: 14; V: TRBV27; size: NA; DNA: TGTGCCAGCAGTTCCAGGACTAGCAACTACGAGCAGTACTTC; CDR3: CASSSRTSNYEQYF
J: TRBJ1-2; D: NA; length: 13; V: TRBV28; size: NA; DNA: TGTGCCAGCAGTTTCAGGCCGGAACCTGGCTACACCTTC; CDR3: CASSFRPEPGYTF